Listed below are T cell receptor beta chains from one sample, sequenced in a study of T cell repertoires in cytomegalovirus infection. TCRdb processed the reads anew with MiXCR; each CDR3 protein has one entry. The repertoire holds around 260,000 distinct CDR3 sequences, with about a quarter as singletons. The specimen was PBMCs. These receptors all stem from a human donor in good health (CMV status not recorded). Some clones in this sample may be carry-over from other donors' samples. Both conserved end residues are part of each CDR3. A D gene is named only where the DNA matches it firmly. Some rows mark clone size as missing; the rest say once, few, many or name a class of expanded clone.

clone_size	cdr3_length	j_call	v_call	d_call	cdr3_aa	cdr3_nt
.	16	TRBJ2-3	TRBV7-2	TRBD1	CASSLGRGGRTDTQYF	TGTGCCAGCAGCTTAGGGCGAGGGGGCCGCACAGATACGCAGTATTTT
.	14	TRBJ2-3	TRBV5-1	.	CASSLRADTDTQYF	TGCGCCAGCAGCTTGAGGGCGGACACAGATACGCAGTATTTT
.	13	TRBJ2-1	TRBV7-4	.	CASSPVTYNEQFF	TGTGCCAGCAGCCCAGTTACTTACAATGAGCAGTTCTTC
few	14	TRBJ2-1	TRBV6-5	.	CASSYRTRNDEQFF	TGTGCCAGCAGTTACCGTACTAGAAATGATGAGCAGTTCTTC
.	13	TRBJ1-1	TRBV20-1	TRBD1	CSAPDRGWTEAFF	TGCAGTGCGCCGGACAGGGGTTGGACTGAAGCTTTCTTT
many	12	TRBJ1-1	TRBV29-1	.	CSARQTNTEAFF	TGCAGCGCGAGACAGACGAACACTGAAGCTTTCTTT
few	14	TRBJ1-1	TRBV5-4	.	CASSLRGVEAEAFF	TGTGCCAGCAGCTTGAGGGGGGTGGAGGCTGAAGCTTTCTTT
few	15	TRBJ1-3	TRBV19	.	CASSPTGHSGNTIYF	TGTGCCAGTAGTCCGACAGGCCACTCTGGAAACACCATATATTTT
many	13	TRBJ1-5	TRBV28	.	CASSNQVARPQHF	TGTGCCAGCAGTAACCAAGTTGCCAGGCCCCAGCATTTT
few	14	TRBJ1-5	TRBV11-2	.	CASSGAGRNQPQHF	TGTGCCAGCAGCGGGGCAGGGAGAAATCAGCCCCAGCATTTT
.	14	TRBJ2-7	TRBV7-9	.	CASNNAGVSYEQYF	TGTGCCAGCAATAACGCAGGCGTTTCCTACGAGCAGTACTTC
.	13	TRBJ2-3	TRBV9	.	CASSVGYTDTQYF	TGTGCCAGCAGCGTAGGATACACAGATACGCAGTATTTT
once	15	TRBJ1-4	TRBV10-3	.	CAISESRQKVEKLFF	TGTGCCATCAGTGAGTCTAGACAGAAGGTTGAAAAACTGTTTTTT
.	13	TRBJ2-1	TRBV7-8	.	CASSVGRYNEQFF	TGTGCCAGCAGCGTGGGACGGTACAATGAGCAGTTCTTC
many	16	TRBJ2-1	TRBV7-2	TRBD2	CASSLVGTSSYNEQFF	TGTGCCAGCAGCTTAGTGGGGACTAGTTCCTACAATGAGCAGTTCTTC
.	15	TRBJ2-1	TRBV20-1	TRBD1	CSAVPGQGSYNEQFF	TGCAGTGCTGTACCGGGACAGGGGTCCTACAATGAGCAGTTCTTC
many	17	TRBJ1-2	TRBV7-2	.	CASSLEAGRVISHGYTF	TGTGCCAGCAGCTTAGAGGCAGGGAGGGTCATCTCCCATGGCTACACCTTC
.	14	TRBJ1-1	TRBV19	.	CASSVGQRVSEAFF	TGTGCCAGTAGTGTCGGACAGAGGGTCTCTGAAGCTTTCTTT
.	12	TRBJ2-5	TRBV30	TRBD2	CAWRTSEETQYF	TGTGCCTGGCGGACTAGCGAAGAGACCCAGTACTTC
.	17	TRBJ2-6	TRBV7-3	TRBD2	CASSLMGGSSGANVLTF	TGTGCCAGCAGCTTAATGGGGGGGAGCTCTGGGGCCAACGTCCTGACTTTC
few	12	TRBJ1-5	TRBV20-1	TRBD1	CSAWTGTQPQHF	TGCAGTGCCTGGACAGGGACTCAGCCCCAGCATTTT
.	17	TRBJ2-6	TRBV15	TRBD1	CATSRAGQFSGANVLTF	TGTGCCACCAGCAGAGCGGGACAGTTCTCTGGGGCCAACGTCCTGACTTTC
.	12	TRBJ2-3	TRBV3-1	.	CASRSAADTQYF	TGTGCCAGCAGATCAGCCGCAGATACGCAGTATTTT
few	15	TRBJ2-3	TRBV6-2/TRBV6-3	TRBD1	CASTKSTGRADTQYF	TGTGCCAGCACTAAATCGACAGGGCGGGCAGATACGCAGTATTTT
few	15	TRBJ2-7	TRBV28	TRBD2	CASNHASAGDHEQYF	TGTGCCAGCAACCACGCTAGCGCGGGGGATCACGAGCAGTACTTC
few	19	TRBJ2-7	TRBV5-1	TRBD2	CASSLGGTSGGSSSYEQYF	TGCGCCAGCAGCTTGGGGGGGACTAGCGGGGGGTCGAGCTCCTACGAGCAGTACTTC
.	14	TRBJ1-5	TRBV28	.	CASSLGGTDQPQHF	TGTGCCAGCAGTTTAGGGGGGACCGATCAGCCCCAGCATTTT
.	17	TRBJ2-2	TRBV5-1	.	CASSLFSMPTTGGELFF	TGCGCCAGCAGCTTGTTCTCCATGCCAACGACGGGCGGGGAGCTGTTTTTT
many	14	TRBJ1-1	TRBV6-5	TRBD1	CASSLLTGLAEAFF	TGTGCCAGCAGTTTGCTGACAGGGCTAGCTGAAGCTTTCTTT
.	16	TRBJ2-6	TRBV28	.	CASSRAGNSGANVLTF	TGTGCCAGCAGTAGGGCGGGGAACTCTGGGGCCAACGTCCTGACTTTC
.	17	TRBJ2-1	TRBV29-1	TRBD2	CSVEDRSGGGFDNEQFF	TGCAGCGTTGAAGATCGAAGCGGGGGGGGTTTCGACAATGAGCAGTTCTTC
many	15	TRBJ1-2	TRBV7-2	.	CASSLESGINYGYTF	TGTGCCAGCAGCTTAGAATCAGGGATTAACTATGGCTACACCTTC
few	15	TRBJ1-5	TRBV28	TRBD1	CASSSGQGRSQPQHF	TGTGCCAGCAGTTCGGGACAGGGAAGGTCACAGCCCCAGCATTTT
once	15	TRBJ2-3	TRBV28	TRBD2	CASSLQGLARDTQYF	TGTGCCAGCAGTCTCCAGGGACTAGCGAGAGATACGCAGTATTTT
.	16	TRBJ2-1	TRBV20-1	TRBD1	CSARPPDRGRFNEQFF	TGCAGTGCTAGACCCCCGGACAGGGGGCGGTTCAATGAGCAGTTCTTC
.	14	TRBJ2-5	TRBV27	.	CASSLIGAQETQYF	TGTGCCAGTTCATTGATTGGGGCCCAAGAGACCCAGTACTTC
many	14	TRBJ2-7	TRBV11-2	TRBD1	CASSLEDRGYEQYF	TGTGCCAGCAGCTTAGAGGACAGGGGGTACGAGCAGTACTTC
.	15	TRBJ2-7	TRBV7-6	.	CASSFNRGAGYEQYF	TGTGCCAGCAGCTTTAACAGGGGCGCGGGGTACGAGCAGTACTTC
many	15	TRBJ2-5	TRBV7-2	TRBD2	CASSYYDSGEETQYF	TGTGCCAGCAGCTATTACGACAGCGGGGAAGAGACCCAGTACTTC
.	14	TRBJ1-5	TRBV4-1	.	CASSHTRANQPQHF	TGCGCCAGCAGCCACACCAGGGCCAATCAGCCCCAGCATTTT
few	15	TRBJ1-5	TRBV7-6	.	CASSRGRDGNQPQHF	TGTGCCAGCAGCCGGGGGCGGGACGGCAATCAGCCCCAGCATTTT
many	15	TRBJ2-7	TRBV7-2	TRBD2	CASRLRLARTYEQYF	TGTGCCAGCAGACTCAGACTAGCGCGCACCTACGAGCAGTACTTC
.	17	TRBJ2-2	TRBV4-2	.	CASSQEEGAGRTGELFF	TGTGCCAGCAGCCAAGAAGAAGGAGCGGGCCGGACCGGGGAGCTGTTTTTT
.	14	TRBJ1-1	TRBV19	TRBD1	CASRTGTGVTEAFF	TGTGCCAGTAGAACCGGGACAGGGGTCACTGAAGCTTTCTTT
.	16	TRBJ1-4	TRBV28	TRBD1	CASSPSGQGRVGKLFF	TGTGCCAGCAGCCCCTCAGGACAGGGCAGGGTGGGAAAACTGTTTTTT
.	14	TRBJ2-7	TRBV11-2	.	CASSSYSGSYEQYF	TGTGCCAGCAGCTCGTATAGCGGATCCTACGAGCAGTACTTC
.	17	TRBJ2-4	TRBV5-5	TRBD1	CASSLLAPGQGLNIQYF	TGTGCCAGCAGCTTGTTGGCGCCGGGACAGGGATTAAACATTCAGTACTTC
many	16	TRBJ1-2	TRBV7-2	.	CASSPGGQDVTYGYTF	TGTGCCAGCAGCCCCGGGGGACAAGACGTTACCTATGGCTACACCTTC
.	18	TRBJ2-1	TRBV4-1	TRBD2	CASSLPAGASGRSHEQFF	TGCGCCAGCAGCCTCCCGGCCGGGGCTAGCGGGAGGAGCCATGAGCAGTTCTTC
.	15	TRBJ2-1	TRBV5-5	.	CASTLGTTRYNEQFF	TGTGCCAGCACCCTGGGAACTACCCGTTACAATGAGCAGTTCTTC